The clone carrying this T cell receptor beta chain was recorded at least ten times. V was trimmed by 1 base and J by 8 bases, leaving 15 bases between them. CDR1 is SGHRS, CDR2 YFSETQ, per germline. The CDR3 is made up of 15 amino acids. Amplification of TCR beta CDR3 regions used RNA as the template. First-round RT-PCR of the TCR CDR3 relied on the HTBI primer set. Each CDR3 protein is one row after TCRdb ran MiXCR on the multiplex PCR reads. There are 610,000 or so distinct CDR3 sequences in the sample; about 45% occur only once, and about 8% lies in the top ten. This entry belongs to a study of T cells in Graves' hyperthyroidism and ophthalmopathy.

The sample comprised peripheral blood or thyroid tissue (not recorded which). The chain uses TRBV5-1 and TRBJ1-4; unclear D gene. The sequence came from a young woman with Graves' hyperthyroidism. The CDR3 is CASSLYGESGEKLFF. Written as DNA, the CDR3 is TGCGCCAGCAGCTTGTATGGGGAGTCAGGAGAAAAACTGTTTTTT.